These T cell receptor beta chains were read from a single sample in a study of shared clonotypes between healthy human individuals. Repertoires were generated with immunoSEQ multiplex PCR, while TCRdb's copy carries only in-frame clones and drops some. Counted here are some 500,000 clones, about 96% occurring once; the ten biggest clones make up approximately 0.067%. Sequenced material: naive CD4+ T cells sorted from blood. These receptors were collected from a woman under 40 in good health. Both conserved end residues are part of each CDR3. The D gene is left open where the match is weak. Only some rows state a clone size, as once, few, many or a class for expanded clones.

clone size: few
J gene: TRBJ2-5
V gene: TRBV4-2
D gene: -
CDR3 protein: CASSQRPGQPGETQYF
CDR3 DNA: TGTGCCAGCAGCCAACGGCCCGGACAGCCTGGAGAGACCCAGTACTTC

clone size: -
J gene: TRBJ1-2
V gene: TRBV19
D gene: -
CDR3 protein: CASRRGPGSLIGGYTF
CDR3 DNA: TGTGCCAGTAGAAGGGGACCGGGCAGCTTGATTGGTGGCTACACCTTC

clone size: -
J gene: TRBJ2-6
V gene: TRBV28
D gene: -
CDR3 protein: CASSWVTQSRANVLTF
CDR3 DNA: TGTGCCAGCAGTTGGGTGACACAAAGTCGGGCCAACGTCCTGACTTTC

clone size: -
J gene: TRBJ1-4
V gene: TRBV18
D gene: -
CDR3 protein: CASSLQGATNEKLFF
CDR3 DNA: TGTGCCAGCTCACTCCAGGGCGCAACTAATGAAAAACTGTTTTTT

clone size: -
J gene: TRBJ2-2
V gene: TRBV6-1
D gene: TRBD2
CDR3 protein: CASSGTSGPGELFF
CDR3 DNA: TGTGCCAGCAGCGGGACTAGCGGGCCCGGGGAGCTGTTTTTT

clone size: once
J gene: TRBJ2-1
V gene: TRBV27
D gene: TRBD2
CDR3 protein: CASSLAGVSYNEQFF
CDR3 DNA: TGTGCCAGCAGTTTAGCGGGAGTATCCTACAATGAGCAGTTCTTC

clone size: -
J gene: TRBJ1-1
V gene: TRBV2
D gene: TRBD1
CDR3 protein: CASRSDRVGTEAFF
CDR3 DNA: TGTGCCAGCAGATCGGACAGGGTGGGGACTGAAGCTTTCTTT

clone size: -
J gene: TRBJ1-2
V gene: TRBV28
D gene: -
CDR3 protein: CASRTAYGYTF
CDR3 DNA: TGTGCCAGCAGGACCGCCTATGGCTACACCTTC

clone size: -
J gene: TRBJ1-1
V gene: TRBV5-8
D gene: -
CDR3 protein: CASSFKGRTEAFF
CDR3 DNA: TGTGCCAGCAGCTTCAAGGGCCGCACTGAAGCTTTCTTT

clone size: -
J gene: TRBJ2-7
V gene: TRBV28
D gene: TRBD1
CDR3 protein: CASRSSGQGTYEQYF
CDR3 DNA: TGTGCCAGCAGGTCGTCGGGACAGGGGACCTACGAGCAGTACTTC

clone size: -
J gene: TRBJ2-1
V gene: TRBV25-1
D gene: TRBD2
CDR3 protein: CASSELAGVYNEQFF
CDR3 DNA: TGTGCCAGCAGTGAGCTAGCGGGAGTCTACAATGAGCAGTTCTTC

clone size: -
J gene: TRBJ2-2
V gene: TRBV2
D gene: -
CDR3 protein: CASSAQGFRNTGELFF
CDR3 DNA: TGTGCCAGCAGTGCGCAGGGGTTTCGGAACACCGGGGAGCTGTTTTTT

clone size: -
J gene: TRBJ2-7
V gene: TRBV28
D gene: TRBD1
CDR3 protein: CASSTPGQIYEQYF
CDR3 DNA: TGTGCCAGCAGTACGCCGGGACAGATCTACGAGCAGTACTTC

clone size: -
J gene: TRBJ2-6
V gene: TRBV6-1
D gene: -
CDR3 protein: CASRGGGSGANVLTF
CDR3 DNA: TGTGCCAGCAGGGGCGGAGGGTCTGGGGCCAACGTCCTGACTTTC

clone size: -
J gene: TRBJ1-2
V gene: TRBV7-2
D gene: -
CDR3 protein: CASSLGRQAGYTF
CDR3 DNA: TGTGCCAGCAGCTTAGGAAGGCAGGCTGGCTACACCTTC

clone size: -
J gene: TRBJ2-7
V gene: TRBV18
D gene: -
CDR3 protein: CASSPLPGTMSSYEQYF
CDR3 DNA: TGTGCCAGCTCACCCCTGCCCGGGACAATGAGCTCCTACGAGCAGTACTTC

clone size: -
J gene: TRBJ2-3
V gene: TRBV6-1
D gene: -
CDR3 protein: CASSMGGSTGTQYF
CDR3 DNA: TGTGCCAGCAGCATGGGCGGAAGCACAGGTACGCAGTATTTT

clone size: -
J gene: TRBJ1-4
V gene: TRBV7-2
D gene: -
CDR3 protein: CASSLDRAHEKLFF
CDR3 DNA: TGTGCCAGCAGCCTCGACAGAGCACATGAAAAACTGTTTTTT

clone size: -
J gene: TRBJ2-1
V gene: TRBV6-6
D gene: -
CDR3 protein: CASSSPGVKFNEQFF
CDR3 DNA: TGTGCCAGCAGTTCCCCCGGGGTGAAATTCAATGAGCAGTTCTTC

clone size: -
J gene: TRBJ2-7
V gene: TRBV11-3
D gene: TRBD2
CDR3 protein: CASSLAGLAGEEQYF
CDR3 DNA: TGTGCCAGCAGCTTAGCAGGACTAGCGGGAGAGGAGCAGTACTTC

clone size: -
J gene: TRBJ2-7
V gene: TRBV20-1
D gene: -
CDR3 protein: CSANLASEQYF
CDR3 DNA: TGCAGTGCTAACCTAGCATCCGAGCAGTACTTC

clone size: -
J gene: TRBJ2-3
V gene: TRBV6-1
D gene: -
CDR3 protein: CASSEVWGPGTDTQYF
CDR3 DNA: TGTGCCAGCAGTGAAGTGTGGGGGCCAGGCACAGATACGCAGTATTTT

clone size: few
J gene: TRBJ2-7
V gene: TRBV6-5
D gene: TRBD1
CDR3 protein: CATRRQGAYEQYF
CDR3 DNA: TGTGCCACCCGACGACAGGGCGCCTACGAGCAGTACTTC

clone size: -
J gene: TRBJ2-7
V gene: TRBV6-5
D gene: TRBD2
CDR3 protein: CASSYSGRLSSYEQYF
CDR3 DNA: TGTGCCAGCAGTTATAGCGGGAGGCTAAGCTCCTACGAGCAGTACTTC

clone size: -
J gene: TRBJ1-4
V gene: TRBV19
D gene: -
CDR3 protein: CASREGQRLEKLFF
CDR3 DNA: TGTGCCAGTAGGGAAGGACAGAGACTTGAAAAACTGTTTTTT

clone size: -
J gene: TRBJ2-3
V gene: TRBV2
D gene: -
CDR3 protein: CASRGVVSDTQYF
CDR3 DNA: TGTGCCAGCAGAGGAGTAGTCTCAGATACGCAGTATTTT

clone size: -
J gene: TRBJ2-7
V gene: TRBV10-3
D gene: -
CDR3 protein: CAIGGLSYEQYF
CDR3 DNA: TGTGCCATTGGCGGGCTCTCCTACGAGCAGTACTTC

clone size: -
J gene: TRBJ2-1
V gene: TRBV27
D gene: TRBD2
CDR3 protein: CASSRLAGAEEQFF
CDR3 DNA: TGTGCCAGCAGTAGACTAGCGGGAGCAGAAGAGCAGTTCTTC

clone size: -
J gene: TRBJ1-2
V gene: TRBV19
D gene: TRBD1
CDR3 protein: CASKQGEYGYTF
CDR3 DNA: TGTGCCAGTAAACAGGGGGAGTATGGCTACACCTTC

clone size: -
J gene: TRBJ2-1
V gene: TRBV28
D gene: TRBD2
CDR3 protein: CASSSGLAGVRLNEQFF
CDR3 DNA: TGTGCCAGCAGTTCCGGACTAGCGGGAGTCAGACTGAATGAGCAGTTCTTC

clone size: -
J gene: TRBJ1-5
V gene: TRBV7-9
D gene: TRBD1
CDR3 protein: CASSFALRTGVGNQPQHF
CDR3 DNA: TGTGCCAGCAGCTTTGCACTGAGGACAGGGGTTGGCAATCAGCCCCAGCATTTT

clone size: -
J gene: TRBJ2-7
V gene: TRBV7-9
D gene: -
CDR3 protein: CASSQAGTTNEQYF
CDR3 DNA: TGTGCCAGCAGTCAAGCCGGGACAACTAACGAGCAGTACTTC

clone size: -
J gene: TRBJ2-5
V gene: TRBV2
D gene: -
CDR3 protein: CASRERTQQETQYF
CDR3 DNA: TGTGCCAGCAGGGAGAGGACGCAACAAGAGACCCAGTACTTC

clone size: -
J gene: TRBJ2-3
V gene: TRBV11-3
D gene: -
CDR3 protein: CASSLSPGEGTDTQYF
CDR3 DNA: TGTGCCAGCAGCTTATCCCCGGGAGAGGGCACAGATACGCAGTATTTT

clone size: -
J gene: TRBJ2-2
V gene: TRBV5-1
D gene: TRBD2
CDR3 protein: CASSLVLAGTGELFF
CDR3 DNA: TGCGCCAGCAGCTTGGTTCTAGCGGGCACCGGGGAGCTGTTTTTT

clone size: -
J gene: TRBJ1-5
V gene: TRBV21-1
D gene: -
CDR3 protein: CASSKEDGNQPQHF
CDR3 DNA: TGTGCCAGCAGCAAAGAGGACGGTAATCAGCCCCAGCATTTT

clone size: -
J gene: TRBJ2-7
V gene: TRBV7-9
D gene: -
CDR3 protein: CASSLVPVNGEQYF
CDR3 DNA: TGTGCCAGCAGCTTAGTGCCCGTGAATGGGGAGCAGTACTTC

clone size: -
J gene: TRBJ2-1
V gene: TRBV5-1
D gene: TRBD2
CDR3 protein: CASSLPSGRGNEQFF
CDR3 DNA: TGCGCCAGCAGCCTACCTAGCGGGAGAGGGAATGAGCAGTTCTTC

clone size: -
J gene: TRBJ2-2
V gene: TRBV5-1
D gene: -
CDR3 protein: CASSLATSEGAGELFF
CDR3 DNA: TGCGCCAGCAGCTTGGCCACCTCGGAGGGAGCCGGGGAGCTGTTTTTT

clone size: -
J gene: TRBJ2-2
V gene: TRBV27
D gene: -
CDR3 protein: CASSDYLNTGELFF
CDR3 DNA: TGTGCCAGCAGTGACTACCTGAACACCGGGGAGCTGTTTTTT

clone size: -
J gene: TRBJ2-2
V gene: TRBV28
D gene: -
CDR3 protein: CASRSRPQTGELFF
CDR3 DNA: TGTGCCAGCAGGAGCCGGCCCCAAACCGGGGAGCTGTTTTTT

clone size: -
J gene: TRBJ2-2
V gene: TRBV11-2
D gene: -
CDR3 protein: CASSRLTWNTGELFF
CDR3 DNA: TGTGCCAGCAGCCGGTTAACTTGGAACACCGGGGAGCTGTTTTTT

clone size: once
J gene: TRBJ2-7
V gene: TRBV7-9
D gene: TRBD2
CDR3 protein: CASTGWTSGRDEQYF
CDR3 DNA: TGTGCCAGCACCGGTTGGACTAGCGGGAGGGACGAGCAGTACTTC

clone size: -
J gene: TRBJ2-1
V gene: TRBV28
D gene: -
CDR3 protein: CASSLLTGPTGNEQFF
CDR3 DNA: TGTGCCAGCAGTTTATTGACGGGCCCGACTGGCAATGAGCAGTTCTTC

clone size: once
J gene: TRBJ2-2
V gene: TRBV5-6
D gene: TRBD2
CDR3 protein: CASSLGLAGDVGELFF
CDR3 DNA: TGTGCCAGCAGCTTGGGACTAGCGGGAGACGTCGGGGAGCTGTTTTTT

clone size: -
J gene: TRBJ2-7
V gene: TRBV5-5
D gene: -
CDR3 protein: CASSFSGSYEQYF
CDR3 DNA: TGTGCCAGCAGCTTTAGCGGCTCCTACGAGCAGTACTTC

clone size: -
J gene: TRBJ2-2
V gene: TRBV7-8
D gene: TRBD2
CDR3 protein: CASKWLAGVDTGELFF
CDR3 DNA: TGTGCCAGCAAGTGGTTAGCGGGAGTGGACACCGGGGAGCTGTTTTTT

clone size: -
J gene: TRBJ2-1
V gene: TRBV7-8
D gene: TRBD2
CDR3 protein: CASSRWTSGIYNEQFF
CDR3 DNA: TGTGCCAGCAGCCGTTGGACTAGCGGGATTTACAATGAGCAGTTCTTC

clone size: -
J gene: TRBJ1-2
V gene: TRBV28
D gene: -
CDR3 protein: CASRAETYGYTF
CDR3 DNA: TGTGCCAGCAGAGCTGAGACCTATGGCTACACCTTC

clone size: few
J gene: TRBJ1-5
V gene: TRBV6-1
D gene: -
CDR3 protein: CASSAPGHTLQHF
CDR3 DNA: TGTGCCAGCAGTGCACCGGGACACACGCTCCAGCATTTT

clone size: -
J gene: TRBJ2-7
V gene: TRBV6-5
D gene: -
CDR3 protein: CASSYGRKGGEQYF
CDR3 DNA: TGTGCCAGCAGTTACGGTCGAAAAGGGGGCGAGCAGTACTTC

clone size: few
J gene: TRBJ1-5
V gene: TRBV28
D gene: TRBD1
CDR3 protein: CASSRQGERQPQHF
CDR3 DNA: TGTGCCAGCAGCAGACAGGGGGAGAGGCAGCCCCAGCATTTT

clone size: -
J gene: TRBJ2-1
V gene: TRBV7-2
D gene: TRBD2
CDR3 protein: CASSLVLAGVRGHNEQFF
CDR3 DNA: TGTGCCAGCAGCTTAGTACTAGCGGGAGTAAGGGGACACAATGAGCAGTTCTTC

clone size: -
J gene: TRBJ2-7
V gene: TRBV11-2
D gene: TRBD1
CDR3 protein: CASSLIGTGIYEQYF
CDR3 DNA: TGTGCCAGCAGCTTAATCGGGACAGGGATTTACGAGCAGTACTTC

clone size: -
J gene: TRBJ2-5
V gene: TRBV29-1
D gene: TRBD2
CDR3 protein: CSVENPSGGGETQYF
CDR3 DNA: TGCAGCGTTGAAAACCCTAGCGGAGGTGGGGAGACCCAGTACTTC

clone size: -
J gene: TRBJ2-1
V gene: TRBV7-9
D gene: -
CDR3 protein: CASSSGRYNEQFF
CDR3 DNA: TGTGCCAGCAGCTCTGGACGGTACAATGAGCAGTTCTTC

clone size: -
J gene: TRBJ2-7
V gene: TRBV20-1
D gene: -
CDR3 protein: CSALDSYEQYF
CDR3 DNA: TGCAGTGCTTTGGACTCCTACGAGCAGTACTTC

clone size: -
J gene: TRBJ1-1
V gene: TRBV4-1
D gene: TRBD1
CDR3 protein: CASRRNVDRGGVNTEAFF
CDR3 DNA: TGCGCCAGCAGACGAAATGTAGACAGGGGAGGGGTAAACACTGAAGCTTTCTTT

clone size: -
J gene: TRBJ2-7
V gene: TRBV6-1
D gene: -
CDR3 protein: CASSWDGAYEQYF
CDR3 DNA: TGTGCCAGCAGTTGGGACGGTGCCTACGAGCAGTACTTC